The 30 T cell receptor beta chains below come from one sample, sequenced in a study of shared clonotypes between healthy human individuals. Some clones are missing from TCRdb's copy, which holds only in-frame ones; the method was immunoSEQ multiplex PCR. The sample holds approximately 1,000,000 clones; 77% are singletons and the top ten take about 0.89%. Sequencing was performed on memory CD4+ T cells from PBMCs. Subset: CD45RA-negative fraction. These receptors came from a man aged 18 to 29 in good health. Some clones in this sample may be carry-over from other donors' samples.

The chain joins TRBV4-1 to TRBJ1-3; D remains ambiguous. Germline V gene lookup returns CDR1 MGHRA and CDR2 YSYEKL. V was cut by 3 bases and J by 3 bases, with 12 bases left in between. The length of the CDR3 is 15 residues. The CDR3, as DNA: TGCGCCAGCAGCCACCTGTACGGGGTTGGAAACACCATATATTTT. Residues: CASSHLYGVGNTIYF.

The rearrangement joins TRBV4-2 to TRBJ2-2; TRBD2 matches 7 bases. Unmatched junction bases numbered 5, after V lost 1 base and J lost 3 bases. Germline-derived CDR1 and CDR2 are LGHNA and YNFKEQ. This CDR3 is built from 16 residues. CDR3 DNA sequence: TGTGCCAGCAGCCAAGTAGCGGGCGGATACACCGGGGAGCTGTTTTTT. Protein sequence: CASSQVAGGYTGELFF.

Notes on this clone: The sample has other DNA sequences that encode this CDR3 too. DNA for the CDR3: TGTGCCAGCAGCTTGGGACTAGCGGGGGGCGCCGAGACCCAGTACTTC. Protein product: CASSLGLAGGAETQYF. The chain couples TRBV7-2 to TRBJ2-5, with 15 bases fitting TRBD2. In germline, CDR1 is SGHTA, CDR2 FQGNSA. V was pared by 3 bases and J by 5 bases, with 4 bases of the junction left unmatched. The CDR3 runs 16 residues.

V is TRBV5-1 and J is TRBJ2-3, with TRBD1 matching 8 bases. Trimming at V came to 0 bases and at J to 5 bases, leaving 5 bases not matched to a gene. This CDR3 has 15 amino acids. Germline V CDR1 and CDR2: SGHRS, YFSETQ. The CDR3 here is CASSLAAGGVDTQYF. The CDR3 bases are TGCGCCAGCAGCTTGGCGGCAGGGGGCGTAGATACGCAGTATTTT.

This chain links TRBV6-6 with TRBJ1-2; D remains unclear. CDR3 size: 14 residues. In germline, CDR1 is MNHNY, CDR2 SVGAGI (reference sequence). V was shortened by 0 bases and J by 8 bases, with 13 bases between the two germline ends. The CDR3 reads CASSYSSFPSGYTF. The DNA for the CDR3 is TGTGCCAGCAGTTACTCCAGCTTCCCTAGCGGCTACACCTTC.

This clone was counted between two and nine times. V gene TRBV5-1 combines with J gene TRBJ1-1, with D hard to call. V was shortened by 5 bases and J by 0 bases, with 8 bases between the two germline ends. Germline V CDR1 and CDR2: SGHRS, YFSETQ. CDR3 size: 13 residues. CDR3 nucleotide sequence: TGCGCCAGCAGATCGACGGTGAACACTGAAGCTTTCTTT. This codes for CASRSTVNTEAFF.

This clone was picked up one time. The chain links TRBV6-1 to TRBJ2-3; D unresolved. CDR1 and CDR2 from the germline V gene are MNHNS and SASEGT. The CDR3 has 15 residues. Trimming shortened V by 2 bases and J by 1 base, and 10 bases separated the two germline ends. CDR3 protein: CASSEHQVGTDTQYF. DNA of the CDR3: TGTGCCAGCAGTGAACACCAGGTTGGCACAGATACGCAGTATTTT.

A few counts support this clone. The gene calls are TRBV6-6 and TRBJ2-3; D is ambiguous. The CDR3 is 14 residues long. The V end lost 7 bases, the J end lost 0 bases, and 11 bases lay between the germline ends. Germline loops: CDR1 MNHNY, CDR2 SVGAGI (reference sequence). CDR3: CASIDRISTDTQYF. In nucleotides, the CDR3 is TGTGCCAGCATTGATAGGATTAGCACAGATACGCAGTATTTT.

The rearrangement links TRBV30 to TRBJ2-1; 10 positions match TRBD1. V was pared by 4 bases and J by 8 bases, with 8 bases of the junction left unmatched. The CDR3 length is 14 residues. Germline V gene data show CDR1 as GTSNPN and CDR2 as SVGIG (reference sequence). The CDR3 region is CAWNAGTGVDEQFF. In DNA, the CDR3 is TGTGCCTGGAATGCCGGGACAGGGGTGGATGAGCAGTTCTTC.

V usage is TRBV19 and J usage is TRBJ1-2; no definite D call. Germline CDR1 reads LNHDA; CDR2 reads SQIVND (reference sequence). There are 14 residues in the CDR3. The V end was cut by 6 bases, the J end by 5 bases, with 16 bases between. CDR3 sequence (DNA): TGTGCCAGTAGCATTCAGACGGCGTCATATGGCTACACCTTC. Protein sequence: CASSIQTASYGYTF.

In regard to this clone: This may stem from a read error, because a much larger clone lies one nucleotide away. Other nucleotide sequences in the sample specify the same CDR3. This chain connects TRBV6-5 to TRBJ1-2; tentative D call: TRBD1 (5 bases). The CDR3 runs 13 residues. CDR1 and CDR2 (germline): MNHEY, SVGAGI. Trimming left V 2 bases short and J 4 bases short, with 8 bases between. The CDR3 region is CASSYRGGYGYTF. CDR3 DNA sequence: TGTGCCAGCAGTTACAGGGGAGGCTATGGCTACACCTTC.

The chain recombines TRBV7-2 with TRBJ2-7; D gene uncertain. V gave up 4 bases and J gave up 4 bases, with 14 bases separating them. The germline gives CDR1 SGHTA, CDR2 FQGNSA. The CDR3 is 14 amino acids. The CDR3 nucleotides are TGTGCCAGCAGCTCATGGGCCAAGACATACGAGCAGTACTTC. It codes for CASSSWAKTYEQYF.

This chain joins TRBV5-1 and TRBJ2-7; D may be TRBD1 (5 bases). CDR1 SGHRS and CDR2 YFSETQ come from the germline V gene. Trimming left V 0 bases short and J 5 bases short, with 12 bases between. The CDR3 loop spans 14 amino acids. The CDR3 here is CASSLEGYDDEQYF. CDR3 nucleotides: TGCGCCAGCAGCTTGGAGGGGTACGACGACGAGCAGTACTTC.

The CDR3, as DNA: TGTGCCTCTCCCCGGGCCATCATTTGCAAGACCCAGTACTTC. This translates into CASPRAIICKTQYF. The chain uses TRBV30 and TRBJ2-5; D remains unclear. Trimming shortened V by 7 bases and J by 6 bases, and 21 bases separated the two germline ends. CDR3 size: 14 residues. CDR1 is GTSNPN, CDR2 SVGIG, per germline (reference sequence).

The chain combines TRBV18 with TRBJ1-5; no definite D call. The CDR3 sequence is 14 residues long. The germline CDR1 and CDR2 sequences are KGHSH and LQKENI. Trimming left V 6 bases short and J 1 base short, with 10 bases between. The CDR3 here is CASSGVGSNQPQHF. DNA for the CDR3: TGTGCCAGCTCTGGGGTGGGGAGCAATCAGCCCCAGCATTTT.

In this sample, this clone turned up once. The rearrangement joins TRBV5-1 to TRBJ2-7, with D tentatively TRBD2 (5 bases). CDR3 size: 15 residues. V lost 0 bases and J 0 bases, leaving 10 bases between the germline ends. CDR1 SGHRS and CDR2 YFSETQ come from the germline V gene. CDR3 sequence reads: CASSLEGGFSYEQYF. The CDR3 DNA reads TGCGCCAGCAGCTTGGAGGGCGGGTTCTCCTACGAGCAGTACTTC.

DNA of the CDR3: TGTGCCAGCAGTCCGACAGGGCTCGCGAACACCGGGGAGCTGTTTTTT. Amino acid sequence: CASSPTGLANTGELFF. The rearrangement joins TRBV28 to TRBJ2-2; 7 bases map to TRBD1. V lost 5 bases, J lost 0 bases, and 6 bases stayed unmatched. Looked up from germline, CDR1 is MDHEN and CDR2 is SYDVKM. The CDR3 has 16 residues.

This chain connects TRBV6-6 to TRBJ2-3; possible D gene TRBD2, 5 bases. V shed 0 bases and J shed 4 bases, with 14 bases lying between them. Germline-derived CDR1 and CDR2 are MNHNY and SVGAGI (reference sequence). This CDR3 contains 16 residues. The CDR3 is CASSYSKLVRADTQYF. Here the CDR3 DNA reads TGTGCCAGCAGTTACTCGAAACTAGTTCGCGCAGATACGCAGTATTTT.

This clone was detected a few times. The CDR3 reads CASSPVASYNQETQYF. The CDR3 region has the DNA TGTGCCAGCAGCCCGGTGGCGAGTTACAATCAAGAGACCCAGTACTTC. The V and J genes are TRBV5-5 and TRBJ2-5; D gene unclear. The V gene lost 4 bases and the J gene lost 2 bases, with 18 bases spanning the gap. The CDR3 is 16 residues long. CDR1 SGHKS and CDR2 YYEKEE come from the germline V gene (reference sequence). The whole variable domain, filled in from reference TRBV5-5 and TRBJ2-5, reads DAGVTQSPTHLIKTRGQQVTLRCSPISGHKSVSWYQQVLGQGPQFIFQYYEKEERGRGNFPDRFSARQFPNYSSELNVNALLLGDSALYLCASSPVASYNQETQYFGPGTRLLVL.

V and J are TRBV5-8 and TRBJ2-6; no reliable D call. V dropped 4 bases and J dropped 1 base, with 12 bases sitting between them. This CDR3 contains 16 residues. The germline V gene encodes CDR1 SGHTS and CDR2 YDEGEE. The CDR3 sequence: CASSTNHGSGANVLTF. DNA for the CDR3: TGTGCCAGCAGCACCAACCATGGGTCTGGGGCCAACGTCCTGACTTTC.

CDR3 sequence reads: CAWDPPGPNEKLFF. For the CDR3, the DNA is TGTGCCTGGGACCCCCCGGGACCGAATGAAAAACTGTTTTTT. The genes are TRBV30 and TRBJ1-4; tentative D call: TRBD1 (5 bases). V lost 5 bases and J lost 5, with 15 bases in between. Germline-derived CDR1 and CDR2 are GTSNPN and SVGIG (reference sequence). The length of the CDR3 is 14 residues.

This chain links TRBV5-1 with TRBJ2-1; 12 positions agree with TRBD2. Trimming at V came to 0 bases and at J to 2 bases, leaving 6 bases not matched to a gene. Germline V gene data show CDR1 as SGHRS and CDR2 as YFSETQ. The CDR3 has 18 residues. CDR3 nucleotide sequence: TGCGCCAGCAGCTTGGTGGCTAGCGGGAGGGGGGCCTACAATGAGCAGTTCTTC. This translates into CASSLVASGRGAYNEQFF.

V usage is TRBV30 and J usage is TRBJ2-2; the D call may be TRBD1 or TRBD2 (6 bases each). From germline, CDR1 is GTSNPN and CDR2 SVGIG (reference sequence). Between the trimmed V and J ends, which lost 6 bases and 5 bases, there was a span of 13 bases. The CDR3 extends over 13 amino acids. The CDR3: CACSRGETGELFF. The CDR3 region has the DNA TGTGCCTGCTCAAGGGGGGAGACCGGGGAGCTGTTTTTT.

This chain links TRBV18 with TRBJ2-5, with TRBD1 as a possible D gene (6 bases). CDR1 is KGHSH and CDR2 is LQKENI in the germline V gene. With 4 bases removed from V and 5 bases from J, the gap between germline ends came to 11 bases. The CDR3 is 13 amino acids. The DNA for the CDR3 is TGTGCCAGCTCACTCCAGGGGTTTGAGACCCAGTACTTC. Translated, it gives CASSLQGFETQYF. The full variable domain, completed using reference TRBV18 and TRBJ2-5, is NAGVMQNPRHLVRRRGQEARLRCSPMKGHSHVYWYRQLPEEGLKFMVYLQKENIIDESGMPKERFSAEFPKEGPSILRIQQVVRGDSAAYFCASSLQGFETQYFGPGTRLLVL.

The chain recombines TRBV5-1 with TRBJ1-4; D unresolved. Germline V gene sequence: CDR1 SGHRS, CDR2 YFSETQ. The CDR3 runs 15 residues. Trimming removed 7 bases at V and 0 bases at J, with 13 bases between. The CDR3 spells CASQAPGATNEKLFF. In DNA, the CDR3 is TGCGCCAGCCAGGCGCCAGGAGCAACTAATGAAAAACTGTTTTTT.

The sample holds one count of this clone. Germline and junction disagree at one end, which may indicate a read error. DNA of the CDR3: TGTGCCAGCTCAGGGGCGGGGGGCACGGATACGCAGTATTTT. Amino acids: CASSGAGGTDTQYF. The gene calls are TRBV18 and TRBJ2-3; 8 nucleotides agree with TRBD2. Germline values: CDR1 KGHSH, CDR2 LQKENI. The CDR3 runs to 14 residues.

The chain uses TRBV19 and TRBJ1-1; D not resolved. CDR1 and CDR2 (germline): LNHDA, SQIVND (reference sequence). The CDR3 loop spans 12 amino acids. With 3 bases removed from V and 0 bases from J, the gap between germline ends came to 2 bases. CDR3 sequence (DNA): TGTGCCAGTAGTATGGTGAACACTGAAGCTTTCTTT. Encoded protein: CASSMVNTEAFF.

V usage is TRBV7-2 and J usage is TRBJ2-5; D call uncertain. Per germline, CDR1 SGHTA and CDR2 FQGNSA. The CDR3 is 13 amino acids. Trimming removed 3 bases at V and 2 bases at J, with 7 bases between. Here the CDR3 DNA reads TGTGCCAGCAGCTTTAACAGACAAGAGACCCAGTACTTC. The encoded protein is CASSFNRQETQYF.

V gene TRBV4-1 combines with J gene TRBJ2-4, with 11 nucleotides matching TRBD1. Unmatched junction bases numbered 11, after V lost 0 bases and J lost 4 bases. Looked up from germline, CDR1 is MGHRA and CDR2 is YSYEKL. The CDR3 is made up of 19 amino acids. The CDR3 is CASSQDTGDRGTSKNIQYF. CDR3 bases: TGCGCCAGCAGCCAAGATACGGGGGACAGGGGGACATCTAAAAACATTCAGTACTTC.

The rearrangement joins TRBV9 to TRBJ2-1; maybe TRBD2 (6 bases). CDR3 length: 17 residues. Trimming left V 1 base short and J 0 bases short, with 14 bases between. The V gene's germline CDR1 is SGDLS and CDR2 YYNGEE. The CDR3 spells CASSVSSALLSYNEQFF. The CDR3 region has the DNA TGTGCCAGCAGCGTATCTAGCGCACTTCTCTCCTACAATGAGCAGTTCTTC.